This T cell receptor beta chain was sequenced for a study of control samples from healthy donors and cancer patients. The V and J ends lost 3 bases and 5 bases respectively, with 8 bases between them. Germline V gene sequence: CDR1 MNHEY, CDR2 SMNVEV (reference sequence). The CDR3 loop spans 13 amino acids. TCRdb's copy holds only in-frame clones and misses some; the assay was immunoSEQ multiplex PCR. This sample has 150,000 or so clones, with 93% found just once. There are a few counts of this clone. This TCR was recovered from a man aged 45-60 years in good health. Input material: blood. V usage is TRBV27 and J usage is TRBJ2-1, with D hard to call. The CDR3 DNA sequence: TGTGCCAGCAGTTTTATCCTCAACAATGAGCAGTTCTTC. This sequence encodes CASSFILNNEQFF.